This T cell receptor (beta chain) was sequenced for a study of blood T cells in healthy people across ages. General study points: The diversity estimates, figures obtained from one million T cells, were considered underestimates. Per million T cells, TCR beta diversity dropped about linearly as age rose.

Healthy Caucasian individuals from Russia aged roughly 6 to 100 were enrolled as donors. Only a few counts were recorded for this clonotype. The antigen remains unidentified. The CDR3 consists of 16 residues. V was trimmed by 0 bases and J by 4 bases, leaving 15 bases between them. Germline CDR1 and CDR2: SGHTA and FQGNSA. A J-beta primer mix and a sample-barcoded 5' primer were used in a second PCR of roughly 6 to 11 cycles. Each sample yielded at least 2.5 million CDR3-containing paired-end reads. TCRdb redid the calling of the 5' RACE reads with MiXCR, one entry per CDR3 protein. In the table there are about 680,000 distinct CDR3 sequences, 45% to 50% of which are singletons.

Sequenced sample: blood. This rearrangement joins TRBV7-2 to TRBJ1-2; D uncertain. This TCR derives from a woman aged 55-75 years in good health. CDR3 nucleotides: TGTGCCAGCAGCTTAGCGGGGTCGGACCTTTCCTATGGCTACACCTTC. Its translation: CASSLAGSDLSYGYTF.